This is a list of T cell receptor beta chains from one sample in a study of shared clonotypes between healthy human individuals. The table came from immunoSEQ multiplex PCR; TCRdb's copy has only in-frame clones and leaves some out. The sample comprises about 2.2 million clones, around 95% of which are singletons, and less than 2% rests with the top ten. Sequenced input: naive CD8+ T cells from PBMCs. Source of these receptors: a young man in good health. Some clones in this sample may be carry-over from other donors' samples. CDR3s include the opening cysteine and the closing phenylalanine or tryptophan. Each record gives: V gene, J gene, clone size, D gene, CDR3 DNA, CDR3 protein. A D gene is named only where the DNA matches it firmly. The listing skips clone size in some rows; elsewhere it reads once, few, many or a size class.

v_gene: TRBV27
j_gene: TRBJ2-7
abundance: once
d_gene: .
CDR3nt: TGTGCCAGCAGTCCCTTCGGGGGCGGCCTAAGCGAGCAGTACTTC
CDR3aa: CASSPFGGGLSEQYF

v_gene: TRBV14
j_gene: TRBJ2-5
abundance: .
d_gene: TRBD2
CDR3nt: TGTGCCAGCAGCCAAACGGGAGGGCCCTCTTGGGAGACCCAGTACTTC
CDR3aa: CASSQTGGPSWETQYF

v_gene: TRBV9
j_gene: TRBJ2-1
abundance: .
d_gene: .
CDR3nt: TGTGCCAGCAGCCCCCATGGTAGCGGTAAATACAATGAGCAGTTCTTC
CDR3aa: CASSPHGSGKYNEQFF

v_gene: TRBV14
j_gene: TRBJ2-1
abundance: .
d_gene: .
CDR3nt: TGTGCCAGCAGCCAAGATGTTGAGTGGGGGGAAGAGCAGTTCTTC
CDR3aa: CASSQDVEWGEEQFF

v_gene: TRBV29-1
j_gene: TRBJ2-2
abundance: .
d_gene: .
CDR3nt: TGCAGCGTCCCAGGGTTAACGGCCGGGGAGCTGTTTTTT
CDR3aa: CSVPGLTAGELFF

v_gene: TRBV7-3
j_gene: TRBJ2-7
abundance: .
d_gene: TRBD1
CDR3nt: TGTGCCAGCAGCGTCGGGACAGGGGGTTCCTACGAGCAGTACTTC
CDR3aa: CASSVGTGGSYEQYF

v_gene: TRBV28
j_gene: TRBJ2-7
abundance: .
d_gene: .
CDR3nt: TGTGCCAGCAGTTTCTCGTCCTACGAGCAGTACTTC
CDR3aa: CASSFSSYEQYF

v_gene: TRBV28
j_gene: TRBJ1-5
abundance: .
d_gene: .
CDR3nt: TGTGCCAGCAGCCTTACTAATAACCCCTATAATCAGCCCCAGCATTTT
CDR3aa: CASSLTNNPYNQPQHF

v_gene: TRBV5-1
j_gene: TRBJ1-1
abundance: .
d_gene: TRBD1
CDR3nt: TGCGCCAGCAGCCCGGGGACAGGGAACACTGAAGCTTTCTTT
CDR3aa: CASSPGTGNTEAFF

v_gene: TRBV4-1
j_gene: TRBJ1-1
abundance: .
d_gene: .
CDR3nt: TGCGCCAGCAGCCCTTTCGTACAGCGTGAAGCTTTCTTT
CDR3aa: CASSPFVQREAFF

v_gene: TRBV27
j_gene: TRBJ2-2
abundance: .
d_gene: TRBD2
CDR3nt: TGTGCCAGCAGTTTATTTCGGGGGGATACCGGGGAGCTGTTTTTT
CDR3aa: CASSLFRGDTGELFF

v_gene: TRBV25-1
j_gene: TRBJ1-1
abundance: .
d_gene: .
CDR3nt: TGTGCCAGCGGAAGTAGGGGGTCGGCTGAAGCTTTCTTT
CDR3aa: CASGSRGSAEAFF

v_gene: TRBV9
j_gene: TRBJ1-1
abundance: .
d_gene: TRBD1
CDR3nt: TGTGCCAGCAGCGCCCAAACAGGGGGCGCAACTGAAGCTTTCTTT
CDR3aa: CASSAQTGGATEAFF

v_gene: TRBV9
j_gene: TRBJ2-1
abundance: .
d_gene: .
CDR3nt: TGTGCCAGCAGCCCCCCAGGCGGGACCTACTACAATGAGCAGTTCTTC
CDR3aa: CASSPPGGTYYNEQFF

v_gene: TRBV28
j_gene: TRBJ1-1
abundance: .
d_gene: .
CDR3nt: TGTGCCAGCAAAAACAGGTCGTTGAACACTGAAGCTTTCTTT
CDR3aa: CASKNRSLNTEAFF

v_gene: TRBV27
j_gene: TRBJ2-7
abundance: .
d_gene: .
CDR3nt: TGTGCCAGCAGTTTATTGGGTCTCGATCCCTACGAGCAGTACTTC
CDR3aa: CASSLLGLDPYEQYF

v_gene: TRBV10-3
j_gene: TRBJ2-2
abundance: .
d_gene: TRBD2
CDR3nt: TGTGCCATCAGCCAAGGGAGCGGGAGGGCCTCCGGGGAGCTGTTTTTT
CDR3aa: CAISQGSGRASGELFF

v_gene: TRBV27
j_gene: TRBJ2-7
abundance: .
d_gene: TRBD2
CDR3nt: TGTGCCAGCAAAAAGGCTAGCGGGACCACCCTAGAGCAGTACTTC
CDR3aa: CASKKASGTTLEQYF

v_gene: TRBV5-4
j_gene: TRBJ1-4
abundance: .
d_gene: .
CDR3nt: TGTGCCAGCAGCCAGGAACTGGCTAATGAAAAACTGTTTTTT
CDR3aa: CASSQELANEKLFF

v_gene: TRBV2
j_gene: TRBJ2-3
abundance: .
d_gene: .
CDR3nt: TGTGCCAGCAAGCACAAAGGGGTACTTAGCACAGATACGCAGTATTTT
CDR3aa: CASKHKGVLSTDTQYF

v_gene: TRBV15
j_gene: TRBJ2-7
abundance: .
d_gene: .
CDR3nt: TGTGCCACCAGCAGAGTACGCGGGGACGAGCAGTACTTC
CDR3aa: CATSRVRGDEQYF

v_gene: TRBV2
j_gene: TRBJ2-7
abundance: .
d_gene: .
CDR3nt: TGTGCCAGCAGTGAAGATATATCCCATACCTTCTACGAGCAGTACTTC
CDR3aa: CASSEDISHTFYEQYF